This T cell receptor beta chain was captured in a study of cytomegalovirus exposure and HLA in healthy donors. Study observations and caveats: In an earlier analysis, about 87% or about 30%: the productive usage of most TCR beta V segments.

The ends lost 4 bases at V and 7 bases at J; junction bases unmatched: 6. Germline V CDR1 and CDR2: MDHEN, SYDVKM. The CDR3 sequence is 14 residues long. Worth noting for this clone: What it recognizes is unknown.

The PCR had 60 Vbeta and 13 Jbeta primers. Authors' methods: Later analysis identified tens of millions of unique TCR beta chains, 10 million to 12 million shared. The repertoire was sequenced with immunoSEQ multiplex PCR; TCRdb's copy has only in-frame clones and lacks some. The DNA gave D and trimming, while V, J and clone size come from that table. The sample includes tens of thousands of clones, roughly four fifths seen only once; the top ten take around 3%. The material sequenced was PBMCs. This chain uses TRBV28 with TRBJ1-4; 7 bases are shared with TRBD1. The TCR was taken from a man in his fifties or sixties in good health and CMV-seronegative. CDR3 sequence (DNA): TGTGCCAGCAGTTCAGGGGGAGTGGGTGAAAAACTGTTTTTT. Amino acid sequence: CASSSGGVGEKLFF.